The clone carrying this TCR beta chain occurred a few times. Its antigen is not identified. The study made its TCR cDNA through 5'RACE template switching. That step introduced a universal primer site along with UMIs. TCRdb passed the 5' RACE reads through MiXCR, listing each CDR3 protein once. The data show a few hundred thousand distinct CDR3 sequences, 15% to 20% seen once. The record originates from a study of T cells after yellow fever vaccination. Points from the study as a whole: Boosting was followed by the reappearance of most primary-vaccination clones (around 95% CD4, about 89% CD8). Abundant clonotypes from the bulk population could have been carried over as contaminants into FACS-sorted repertoires. Of the clonotypes, a small share occurred in both CD4 and CD8 compartments.

The ends were cut back, 1 base at V and 1 base at J, with 13 bases in the middle. This CDR3 is built from 17 residues. CDR1 is LNHDA, CDR2 SQIVND, per germline (reference sequence). The chain employs TRBV19 and TRBJ2-2; D unresolved. The clonotype was recovered from a man younger than 40 who received the YFV17D yellow fever vaccine. Sequenced here: PBMCs, sampled 15 days after the yellow fever booster vaccination. The CDR3, as DNA: TGTGCCAGTAGTATAGCGTGGGGTGGCCGGAACACCGGGGAGCTGTTTTTT. Translation gives CASSIAWGGRNTGELFF. Variable domain in full (rest from reference TRBV19 and TRBJ2-2): DGGITQSPKYLFRKEGQNVTLSCEQNLNHDAMYWYRQDPGQGLRLIYYSQIVNDFQKGDIAEGYSVSREKKESFPLTVTSAQKNPTAFYLCASSIAWGGRNTGELFFGEGSRLTVL.